The T cell receptor beta chain described here comes from a study of neurological immune-mediated disorders. Looked up from germline, CDR1 is DFQATT and CDR2 is SNEGSKA (reference sequence). V was trimmed by 0 bases and J by 6 bases, leaving 12 bases between them. This CDR3 is 15 amino acids long. The authors made cDNA by 5'RACE with 10-nucleotide random UMIs. Every sequencing run generated over 170 million TCR-beta sequences from 15-18 subjects. TCRdb ran MiXCR on the 5' RACE reads and lists one entry per CDR3 protein. The sample consists of over 50,000 distinct CDR3 sequences, around 5% of them appearing once. This clonotype was counted at least ten times. Its antigen remains unidentified. Findings and limits, study-wide: In HTLV-1-associated myelopathy, TCR clonal expansion was greatest, and in multiple sclerosis it was least, below healthy controls. When the repertoires were sorted by phylogenetic grouping, those of 18 of 34 multiple sclerosis patients ended up in one related-CDR3 cluster, a possible signature.

The sample was PBMCs. The receptor was derived from a human donor with multiple sclerosis. The donor label of this sample is uncertain. This chain connects TRBV20-1 to TRBJ1-6; unclear D gene. Here the CDR3 DNA reads TGCAGTGCTAGAGACAACAGCCGATCTAATTCACCCCTCCACTTT. Translated, it gives CSARDNSRSNSPLHF.